This T cell receptor (beta chain) was obtained from a study of CD8 T cells in ankylosing spondylitis. Study conclusions and caveats: In synovial fluid and blood from reactive arthritis, some motif variants were previously reported.

In its sample, this clonotype was seen many times. The antigen remains unidentified. TCRdb reanalysed the 5' RACE reads using MiXCR and keeps one entry per CDR3 protein. This sample yields 210,000 or so distinct CDR3 sequences, of which approximately 8% are seen a single time; 4% to 5.5% belongs to the top ten. Sequenced sample: blood, either unsorted or a sorted T cell fraction (not recorded which). The source of this sequence is a female donor with ankylosing spondylitis or in good health (not recorded which).

This chain's CDR3 is CASSLEGVEAFF. The CDR3 region has the DNA TGCGCCAGCAGCTTGGAAGGGGTTGAAGCTTTCTTT. V and J are TRBV5-1 and TRBJ1-1; D perhaps matches TRBD1 (5 bases). The germline CDR1 and CDR2 sequences are SGHRS and YFSETQ. This CDR3 is built from 12 residues. Between the trimmed V and J ends, which lost 0 bases and 7 bases, there was a span of 7 bases. Full variable domain (outside the CDR3, taken from reference TRBV5-1 and TRBJ1-1): KAGVTQTPRYLIKTRGQQVTLSCSPISGHRSVSWYQQTPGQGLQFLFEYFSETQRNKGNFPGRFSGRQFSNSRSEMNVSTLELGDSALYLCASSLEGVEAFFGQGTRLTVV.